This TCR beta chain was captured by sequencing in a study of blood T cell repertoires in COVID-19 (TCRdb year 2020). Background for the entire study: The collaborator samples originated in the United States, Italy and Spain and spanned the acute and convalescent phases of COVID-19. A freely available public database, intended as a resource for researchers studying the immune response to SARS-CoV-2, is where the repertoires were released. The material from the prospective study consisted of cDNA or gDNA derived from T cells, B-cell-depleted T cells, or PBMCs. Where HLA class I and class II types were available, the types were taken from metadata supplied by the sample provider, not from assay-based typing. Sample metadata almost always included a de-identified subject ID, COVID-19 status, age in years and sex. Subjects who had been exposed to COVID-19, were actively infected with it, or had recovered from it provided the deeply sampled blood TCRbeta repertoires that made up the dataset. The samples were drawn from two sources: the first 160 participants of the ongoing ImmuneRACE study, and over 1,000 subjects contributed by 6 global collaborators.

The immunoSEQ Assay, a bias-controlled multiplex PCR, was used to amplify TCRbeta CDR3 regions from genomic DNA. Per the source publication's procedure: The number of nucleated cells in each sample was estimated by amplification of reference gene primers within the assay. To quantify the absolute abundance of each unique TCRbeta CDR3 rearrangement, sequence reads were collapsed and filtered. For each sample, productive Simpson clonality was calculated as the square root of Simpson's diversity index across productive rearrangements. The source is immuneACCESS, and TCRdb retained only in-frame sequences with V and J called. Part of the clones is not carried over; for the studies checked, unresolved V genes explain less than half of this, and the remainder is unexplained. That table gives V, J and clone size, and the DNA gave D and trimming. Present in this sample are 120,000 or so clones, 70% to 90% of which were seen just once. The ten largest account for about 8% of the sample.

Based on the germline V gene, the CDR1 and CDR2 sequences are SGHAT and FQNNGV. V is pruned by 5 bases and J by 5 bases, leaving 8 bases of the junction without a gene match. Including the terminal cysteine and phenylalanine, the CDR3 comprises 15 residues. Left in the record is the CDR3 DNA by itself, 45 bases read in frame from the first base. Beyond this particular receptor, the publication reports: Clinical and demographic metadata were provided uncurated, with the amount varying by source and participant.

Each collaborating institution followed its own protocols to collect whole blood in K2EDTA tubes. For TCRbeta analysis, collaborators shipped samples in one of three forms: frozen whole blood, isolated PBMCs, or DNA extracted from either of those sample types. With respect to this clone: Its antigen has not been determined. No much larger clone is present one base from it, and per-base qualities are unavailable.

The sample taken for sequencing was peripheral blood. The sequence came from a man aged 50-60 years with acute or convalescent COVID-19. The rearrangement combines TRBV11-2 with TRBJ1-5; 8 middle bases align to TRBD1. The CDR3: CASSATGERDQPQHF. The nucleotides are TGTGCCAGCAGCGCGACAGGGGAGAGGGATCAGCCCCAGCATTTT.